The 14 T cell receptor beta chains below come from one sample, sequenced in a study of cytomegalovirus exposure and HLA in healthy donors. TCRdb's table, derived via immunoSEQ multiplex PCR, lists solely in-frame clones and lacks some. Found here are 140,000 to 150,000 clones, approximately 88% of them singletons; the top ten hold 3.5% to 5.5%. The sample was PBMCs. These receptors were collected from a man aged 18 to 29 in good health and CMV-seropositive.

In DNA, the CDR3 is TGCGCCAGCAGTGGAACCGACAGGGCAGCGGCTTTCTTT. This codes for CASSGTDRAAAFF. This chain links TRBV10-1 with TRBJ1-1; 7 bases are shared with TRBD1. The CDR3 is 13 residues long. J was trimmed by 11 bases and V by 4 bases; bases with no gene match: 10. Germline lookup yields CDR1 WNHNN and CDR2 SYGVQD (reference sequence).

The CDR3 is CASSPGLANEQFF. As DNA, the CDR3 is TGTGCCAGCAGCCCGGGACTAGCTAATGAGCAGTTCTTC. The genes are TRBV11-3 and TRBJ2-1, with TRBD2 matching over 9 bases. This CDR3 is built from 13 residues. CDR1 is SGHNT, CDR2 YENEEA, per germline. The J segment lost 7 bases and the V segment lost 5 bases, leaving 3 bases of the junction unmatched.

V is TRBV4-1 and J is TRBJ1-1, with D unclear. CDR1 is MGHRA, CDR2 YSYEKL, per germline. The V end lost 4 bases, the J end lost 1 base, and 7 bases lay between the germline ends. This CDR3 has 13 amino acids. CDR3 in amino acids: CASSLSQNTEAFF. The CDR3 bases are TGCGCCAGCAGCCTTAGCCAGAACACTGAAGCTTTCTTT.

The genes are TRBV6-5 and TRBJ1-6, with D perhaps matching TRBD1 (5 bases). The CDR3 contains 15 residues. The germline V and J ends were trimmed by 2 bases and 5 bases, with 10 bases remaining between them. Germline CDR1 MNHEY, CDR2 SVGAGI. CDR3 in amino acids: CASSYGGTDNSPLHF. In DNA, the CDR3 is TGTGCCAGCAGTTACGGGGGGACCGATAATTCACCCCTCCACTTT.

The CDR3 reads CATSRDPGGANEKLFF. Written as DNA, the CDR3 is TGTGCCACCAGCAGAGACCCCGGAGGAGCTAATGAAAAACTGTTTTTT. This chain joins TRBV15 and TRBJ1-4; D is undetermined. Trimming left V 0 bases short and J 3 bases short, with 11 bases between. The CDR3 has 16 amino acids. The germline gives CDR1 LNHNV, CDR2 YYDKDF (reference sequence).

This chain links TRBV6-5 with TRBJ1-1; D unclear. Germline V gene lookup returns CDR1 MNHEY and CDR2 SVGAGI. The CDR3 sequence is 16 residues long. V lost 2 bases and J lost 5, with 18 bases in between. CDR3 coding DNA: TGTGCCAGCAGTTACGCCCGGAGCCTTCGAGGGACTGAAGCTTTCTTT. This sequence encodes CASSYARSLRGTEAFF.

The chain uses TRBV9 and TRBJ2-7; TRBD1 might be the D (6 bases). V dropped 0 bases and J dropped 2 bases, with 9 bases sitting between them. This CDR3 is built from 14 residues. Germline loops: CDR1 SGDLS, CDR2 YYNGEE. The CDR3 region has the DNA TGTGCCAGCAGCGTAGCTGGACAGCCCTACGAGCAGTACTTC. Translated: CASSVAGQPYEQYF.

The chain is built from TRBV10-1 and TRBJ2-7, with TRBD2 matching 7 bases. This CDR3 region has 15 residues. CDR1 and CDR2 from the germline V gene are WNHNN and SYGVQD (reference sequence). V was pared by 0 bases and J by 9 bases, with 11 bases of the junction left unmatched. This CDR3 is CASSESGAGRRGQYF. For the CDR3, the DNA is TGCGCCAGCAGTGAGTCAGGAGCGGGGAGACGTGGGCAGTACTTC.

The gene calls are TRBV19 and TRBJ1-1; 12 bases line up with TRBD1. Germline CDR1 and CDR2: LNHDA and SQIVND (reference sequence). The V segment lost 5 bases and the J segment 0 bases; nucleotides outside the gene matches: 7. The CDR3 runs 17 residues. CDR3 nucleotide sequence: TGTGCCAGTAGTCCCCGGGACAGGGGGCTGGTGAACACTGAAGCTTTCTTT. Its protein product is CASSPRDRGLVNTEAFF.

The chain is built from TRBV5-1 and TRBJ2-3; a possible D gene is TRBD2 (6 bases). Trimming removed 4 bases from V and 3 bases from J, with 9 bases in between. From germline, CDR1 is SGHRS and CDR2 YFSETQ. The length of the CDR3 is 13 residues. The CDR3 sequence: CASSRRETDTQYF. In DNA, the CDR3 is TGCGCCAGCAGCCGCCGGGAGACAGATACGCAGTATTTT.

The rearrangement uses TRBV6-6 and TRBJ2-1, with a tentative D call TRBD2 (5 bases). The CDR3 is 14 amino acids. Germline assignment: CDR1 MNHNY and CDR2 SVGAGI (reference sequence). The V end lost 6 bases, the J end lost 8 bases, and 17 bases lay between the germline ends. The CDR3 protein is CASSRGPEADEQFF. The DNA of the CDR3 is TGTGCCAGCAGCCGAGGGCCCGAGGCCGATGAGCAGTTCTTC.

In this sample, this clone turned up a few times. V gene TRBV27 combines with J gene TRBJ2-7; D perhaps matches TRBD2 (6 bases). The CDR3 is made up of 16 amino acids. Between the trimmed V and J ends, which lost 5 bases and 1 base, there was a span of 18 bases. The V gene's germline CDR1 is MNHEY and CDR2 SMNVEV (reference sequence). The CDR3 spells CASSRKGTSYSYEQYF. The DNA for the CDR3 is TGTGCCAGCAGTCGTAAGGGGACTTCTTATTCCTACGAGCAGTACTTC.

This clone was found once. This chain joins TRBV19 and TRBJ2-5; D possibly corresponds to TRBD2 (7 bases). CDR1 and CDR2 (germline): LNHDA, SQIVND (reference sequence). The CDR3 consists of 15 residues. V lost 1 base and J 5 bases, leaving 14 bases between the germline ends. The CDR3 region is CASSIVSGGGETQYF. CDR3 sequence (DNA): TGTGCCAGTAGTATAGTGTCGGGGGGCGGGGAGACCCAGTACTTC. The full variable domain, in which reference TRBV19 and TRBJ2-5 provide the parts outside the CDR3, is DGGITQSPKYLFRKEGQNVTLSCEQNLNHDAMYWYRQDPGQGLRLIYYSQIVNDFQKGDIAEGYSVSREKKESFPLTVTSAQKNPTAFYLCASSIVSGGGETQYFGPGTRLLVL.

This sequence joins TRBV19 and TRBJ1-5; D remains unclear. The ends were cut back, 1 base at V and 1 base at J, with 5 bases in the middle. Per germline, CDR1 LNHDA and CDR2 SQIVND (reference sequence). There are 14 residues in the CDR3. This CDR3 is CASSIGGSNQPQHF. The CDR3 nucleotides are TGTGCCAGTAGTATAGGAGGGAGCAATCAGCCCCAGCATTTT.